A few counts support the clone carrying this T cell receptor (beta chain). Its specificity is unknown. Specified time point: sample taken at primary tumor resection. This specimen comes from a study of spatial heterogeneity in lung cancer. A single record per CDR3 protein comes from TCRdb applying MiXCR to the 5' RACE reads. The sample holds over 10,000 distinct CDR3 sequences; about 4% are singletons and the top ten take less than 10%. General study results and limits: Counts that tracked tumor mutation counts were those of expanded intratumoral alpha and beta TCRs.

The CDR3 runs to 13 residues. Germline CDR1 SGHTA, CDR2 FQGNSA. The ends were cut back, 2 bases at V and 1 base at J, with 5 bases in the middle. V is TRBV7-2 and J is TRBJ1-2; D gene uncertain. This clonotype was obtained from a male donor with early-stage non-small cell lung cancer. The material was lung tumor tissue, obtained at surgery. For the CDR3, the DNA is TGTGCCAGCAGCTTACAGCGTAACTATGGCTACACCTTC. Protein product: CASSLQRNYGYTF.